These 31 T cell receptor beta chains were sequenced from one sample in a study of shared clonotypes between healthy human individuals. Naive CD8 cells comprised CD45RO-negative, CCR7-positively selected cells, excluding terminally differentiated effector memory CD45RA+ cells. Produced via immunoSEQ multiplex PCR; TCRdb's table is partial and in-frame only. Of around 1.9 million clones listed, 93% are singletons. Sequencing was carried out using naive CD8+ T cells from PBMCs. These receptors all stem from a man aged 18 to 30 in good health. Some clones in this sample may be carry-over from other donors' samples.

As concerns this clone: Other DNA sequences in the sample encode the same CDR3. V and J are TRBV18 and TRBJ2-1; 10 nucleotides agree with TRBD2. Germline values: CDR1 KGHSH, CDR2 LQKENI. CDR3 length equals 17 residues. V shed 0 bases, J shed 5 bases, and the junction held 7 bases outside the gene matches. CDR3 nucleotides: TGTGCCAGCTCACCACCCCGCCTAGCGGGGGTCCACAATGAGCAGTTCTTC. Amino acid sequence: CASSPPRLAGVHNEQFF.

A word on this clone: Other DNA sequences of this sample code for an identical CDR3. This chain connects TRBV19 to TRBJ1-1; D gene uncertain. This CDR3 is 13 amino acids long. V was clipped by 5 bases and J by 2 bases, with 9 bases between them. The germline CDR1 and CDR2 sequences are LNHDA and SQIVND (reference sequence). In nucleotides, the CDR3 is TGTGCCAGTAGTCTGCATATCAACACTGAAGCTTTCTTT. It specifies CASSLHINTEAFF.

The CDR3 DNA is TGCGCCAGCAGCCGTAACAGGGCCCCCGGCGAGCAGTACTTC. It encodes CASSRNRAPGEQYF. This sequence joins TRBV4-3 and TRBJ2-7, with D maybe TRBD1 (6 bases). This CDR3 comprises 14 residues. The V end lost 4 bases, the J end lost 6 bases, and 16 bases lay between the germline ends. Germline assignment: CDR1 LGHNA and CDR2 YSLEER.

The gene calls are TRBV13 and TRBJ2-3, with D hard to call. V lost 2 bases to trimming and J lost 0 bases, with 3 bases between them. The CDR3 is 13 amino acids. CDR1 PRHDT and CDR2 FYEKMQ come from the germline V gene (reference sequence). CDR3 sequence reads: CASSLQSTDTQYF. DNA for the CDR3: TGTGCCAGCAGCTTACAGAGCACAGATACGCAGTATTTT.

CDR3 nucleotide sequence: TGCAGCGCCTGGGACAGGGAACTTAAAGCCCGTGGGGAGCAGTTCTTC. Its translation: CSAWDRELKARGEQFF. The J gene is TRBJ2-1, the V gene TRBV29-1; 9 bases line up with TRBD1. CDR3 size: 16 residues. The junction had 20 bases not matched to a gene; V was cut back by 7 bases and J by 10 bases. Germline assignment: CDR1 SQVTM and CDR2 ANQGSEA.

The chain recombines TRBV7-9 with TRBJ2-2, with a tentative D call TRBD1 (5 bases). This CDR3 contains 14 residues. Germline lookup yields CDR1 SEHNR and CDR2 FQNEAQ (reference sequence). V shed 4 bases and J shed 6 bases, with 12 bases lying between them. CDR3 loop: CASSSRQPAGELFF. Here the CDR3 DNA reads TGTGCCAGCAGCTCCCGACAGCCGGCCGGGGAGCTGTTTTTT.

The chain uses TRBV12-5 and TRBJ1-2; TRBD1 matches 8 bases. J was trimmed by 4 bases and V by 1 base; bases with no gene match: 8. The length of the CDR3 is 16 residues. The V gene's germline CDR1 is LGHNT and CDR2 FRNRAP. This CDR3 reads CASGLGVGTGFYGYTF. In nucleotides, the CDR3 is TGTGCTAGTGGTTTGGGTGTCGGGACAGGCTTCTATGGCTACACCTTC.

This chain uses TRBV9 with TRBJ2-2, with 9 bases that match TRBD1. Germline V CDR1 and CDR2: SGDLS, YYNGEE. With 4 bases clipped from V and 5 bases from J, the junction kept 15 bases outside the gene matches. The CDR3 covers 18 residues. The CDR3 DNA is TGTGCCAGCAGCCACAATAGGGGACAGGGCAGGTTAACCGGGGAGCTGTTTTTT. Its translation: CASSHNRGQGRLTGELFF.

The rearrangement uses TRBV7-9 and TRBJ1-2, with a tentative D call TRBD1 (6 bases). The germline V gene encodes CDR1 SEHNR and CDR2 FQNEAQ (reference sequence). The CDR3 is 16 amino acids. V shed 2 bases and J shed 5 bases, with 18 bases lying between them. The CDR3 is CASSLHGGQPLYGYTF. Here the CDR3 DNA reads TGTGCCAGCAGCTTACATGGCGGACAGCCGCTGTATGGCTACACCTTC.

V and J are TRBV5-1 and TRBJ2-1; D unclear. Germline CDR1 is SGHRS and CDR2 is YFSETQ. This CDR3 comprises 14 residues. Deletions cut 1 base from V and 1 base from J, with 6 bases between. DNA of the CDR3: TGCGCCAGCAGCTTGAGGGAATCCTACAATGAGCAGTTCTTC. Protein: CASSLRESYNEQFF.

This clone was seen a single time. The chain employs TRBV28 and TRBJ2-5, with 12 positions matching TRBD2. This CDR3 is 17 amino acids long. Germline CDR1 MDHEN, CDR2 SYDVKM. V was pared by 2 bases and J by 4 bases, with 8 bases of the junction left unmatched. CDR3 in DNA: TGTGCCAGCAGTTTACCCGCTAGCGGGAGGGCCGGAGAGACCCAGTACTTC. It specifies CASSLPASGRAGETQYF.

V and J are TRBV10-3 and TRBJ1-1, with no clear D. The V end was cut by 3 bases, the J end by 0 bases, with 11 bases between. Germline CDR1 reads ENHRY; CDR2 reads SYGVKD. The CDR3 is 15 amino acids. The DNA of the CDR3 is TGTGCCATCAGTGATGGGGAGGAGATGAACACTGAAGCTTTCTTT. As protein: CAISDGEEMNTEAFF.

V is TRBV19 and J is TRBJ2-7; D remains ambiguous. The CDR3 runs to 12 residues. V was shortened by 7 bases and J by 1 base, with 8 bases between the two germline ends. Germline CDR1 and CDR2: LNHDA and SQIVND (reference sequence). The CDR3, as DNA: TGTGCCAGTACTAGTCCTTCCTACGAGCAGTACTTC. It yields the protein CASTSPSYEQYF.

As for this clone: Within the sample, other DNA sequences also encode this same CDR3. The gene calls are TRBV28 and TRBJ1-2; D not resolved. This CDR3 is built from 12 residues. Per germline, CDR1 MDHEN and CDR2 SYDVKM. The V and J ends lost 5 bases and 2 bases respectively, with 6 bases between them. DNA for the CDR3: TGTGCCAGCAGTGGTGGAAACTATGGCTACACCTTC. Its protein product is CASSGGNYGYTF.

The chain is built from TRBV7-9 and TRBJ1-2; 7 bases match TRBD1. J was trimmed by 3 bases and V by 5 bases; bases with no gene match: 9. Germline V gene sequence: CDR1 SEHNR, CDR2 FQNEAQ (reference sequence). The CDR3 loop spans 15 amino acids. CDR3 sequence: CASSPPATGDYGYTF. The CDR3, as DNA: TGTGCCAGCAGCCCCCCAGCAACAGGGGACTATGGCTACACCTTC.

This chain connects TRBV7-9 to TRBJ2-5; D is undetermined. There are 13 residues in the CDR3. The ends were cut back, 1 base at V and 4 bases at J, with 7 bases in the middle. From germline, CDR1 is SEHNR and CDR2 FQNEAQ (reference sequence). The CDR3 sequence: CASSLVYGETQYF. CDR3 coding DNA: TGTGCCAGCAGCTTAGTGTATGGAGAGACCCAGTACTTC. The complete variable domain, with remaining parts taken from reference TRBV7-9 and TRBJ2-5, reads DTGVSQNPRHKITKRGQNVTFRCDPISEHNRLYWYRQTLGQGPEFLTYFQNEAQLEKSRLLSDRFSAERPKGSFSTLEIQRTEQGDSAMYLCASSLVYGETQYFGPGTRLLVL.

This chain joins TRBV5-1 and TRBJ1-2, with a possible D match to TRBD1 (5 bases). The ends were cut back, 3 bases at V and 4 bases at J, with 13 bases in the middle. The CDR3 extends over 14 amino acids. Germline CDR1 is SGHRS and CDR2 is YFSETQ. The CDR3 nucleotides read TGCGCCAGCAGCTCATTAGGGGAAATCTATGGCTACACCTTC. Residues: CASSSLGEIYGYTF.

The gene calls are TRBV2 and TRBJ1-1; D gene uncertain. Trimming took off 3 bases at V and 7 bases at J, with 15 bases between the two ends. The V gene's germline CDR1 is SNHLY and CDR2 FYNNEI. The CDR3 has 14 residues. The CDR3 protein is CASSEEGRSDEAFF. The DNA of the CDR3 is TGTGCCAGCAGTGAGGAGGGTCGGAGCGATGAAGCTTTCTTT.

CDR3 loop: CASSGGGLAVYNEQFF. CDR3 nucleotide sequence: TGTGCCAGCAGCGGAGGGGGACTAGCGGTCTACAATGAGCAGTTCTTC. The genes are TRBV9 and TRBJ2-1, with 11 positions matching TRBD2. The V gene end was trimmed by 3 bases and the J gene end by 3 bases; junction bases not matched to a gene: 5. Germline V gene lookup returns CDR1 SGDLS and CDR2 YYNGEE. This CDR3 has 16 amino acids.

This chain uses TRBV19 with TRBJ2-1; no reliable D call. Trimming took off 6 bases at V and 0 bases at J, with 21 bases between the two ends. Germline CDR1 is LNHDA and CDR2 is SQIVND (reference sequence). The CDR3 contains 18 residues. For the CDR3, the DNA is TGTGCCAGTAGCCGCGCTTTCCAACGGGCGAGCTCCTACAATGAGCAGTTCTTC. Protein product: CASSRAFQRASSYNEQFF.

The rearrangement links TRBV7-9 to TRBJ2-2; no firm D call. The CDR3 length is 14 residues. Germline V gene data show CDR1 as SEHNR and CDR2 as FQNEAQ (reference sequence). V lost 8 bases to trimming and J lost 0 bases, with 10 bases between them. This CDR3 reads CASHLAPNTGELFF. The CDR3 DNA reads TGTGCCAGCCACCTTGCGCCGAACACCGGGGAGCTGTTTTTT.

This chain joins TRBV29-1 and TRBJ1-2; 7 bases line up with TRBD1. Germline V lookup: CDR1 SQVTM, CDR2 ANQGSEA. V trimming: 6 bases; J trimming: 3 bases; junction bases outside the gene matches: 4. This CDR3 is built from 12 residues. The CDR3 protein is CSVLGTDYGYTF. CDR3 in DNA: TGCAGCGTCCTTGGGACAGACTATGGCTACACCTTC.

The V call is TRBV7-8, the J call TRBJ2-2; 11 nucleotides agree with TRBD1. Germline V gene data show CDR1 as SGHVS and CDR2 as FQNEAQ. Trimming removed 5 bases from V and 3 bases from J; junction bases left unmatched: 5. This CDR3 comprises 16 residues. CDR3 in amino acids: CASSPGTGGDTGELFF. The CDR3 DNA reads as TGTGCCAGCAGCCCAGGGACAGGGGGGGACACCGGGGAGCTGTTTTTT.

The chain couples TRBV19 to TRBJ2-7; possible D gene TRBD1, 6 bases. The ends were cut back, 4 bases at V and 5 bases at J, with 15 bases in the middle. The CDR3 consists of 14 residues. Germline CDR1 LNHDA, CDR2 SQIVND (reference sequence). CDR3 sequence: CASSNRARYDEQYF. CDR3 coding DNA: TGTGCCAGTAGTAACAGGGCCCGCTACGACGAGCAGTACTTC.

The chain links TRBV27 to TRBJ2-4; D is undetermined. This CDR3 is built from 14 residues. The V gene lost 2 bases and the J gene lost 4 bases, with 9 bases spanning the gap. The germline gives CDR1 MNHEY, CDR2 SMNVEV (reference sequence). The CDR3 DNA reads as TGTGCCAGCAGTTTAGGAACGGTTAAAAACATTCAGTACTTC. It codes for CASSLGTVKNIQYF.

DNA of the CDR3: TGTGCCAGCAGCGTAGAGGCAGGCCACAAACAAGAGACCCAGTACTTC. Encoded protein: CASSVEAGHKQETQYF. The rearrangement joins TRBV9 to TRBJ2-5, with D hard to call. Trimming pared 0 bases from V and 2 bases from J, leaving 14 bases between. Germline V gene data show CDR1 as SGDLS and CDR2 as YYNGEE. The length of the CDR3 is 16 residues. Full variable domain (remainder filled in from reference TRBV9 and TRBJ2-5): DSGVTQTPKHLITATGQRVTLRCSPRSGDLSVYWYQQSLDQGLQFLIQYYNGEERAKGNILERFSAQQFPDLHSELNLSSLELGDSALYFCASSVEAGHKQETQYFGPGTRLLVL.

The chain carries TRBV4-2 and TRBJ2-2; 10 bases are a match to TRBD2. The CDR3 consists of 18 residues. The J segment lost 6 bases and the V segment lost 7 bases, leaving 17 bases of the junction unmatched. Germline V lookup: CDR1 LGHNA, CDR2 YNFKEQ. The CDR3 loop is CASTPQGSGRGVAGELFF. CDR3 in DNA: TGTGCCAGCACCCCACAAGGGAGCGGGAGGGGGGTAGCCGGGGAGCTGTTTTTT.

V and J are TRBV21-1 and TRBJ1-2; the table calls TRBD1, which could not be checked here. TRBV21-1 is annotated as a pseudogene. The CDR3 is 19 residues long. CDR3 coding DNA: TGTGCCAGCAGCAAAGGAGAAAGAAGCCAGGGGGCGCCGTTCTATGGCTACACCTTC. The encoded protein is CASSKGERSQGAPFYGYTF.

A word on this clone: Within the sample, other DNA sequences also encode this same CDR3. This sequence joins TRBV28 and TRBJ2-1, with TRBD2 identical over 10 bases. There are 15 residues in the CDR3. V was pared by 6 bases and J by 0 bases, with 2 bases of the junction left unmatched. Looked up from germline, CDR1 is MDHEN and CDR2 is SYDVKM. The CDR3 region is CASSSSGSSYNEQFF. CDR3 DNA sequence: TGTGCCAGCAGCTCTAGCGGGAGCTCCTACAATGAGCAGTTCTTC.

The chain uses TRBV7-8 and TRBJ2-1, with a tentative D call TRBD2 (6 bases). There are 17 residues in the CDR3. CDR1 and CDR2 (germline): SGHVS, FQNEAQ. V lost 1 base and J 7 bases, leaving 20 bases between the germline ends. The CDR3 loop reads CASSLVVLLARENEQFF. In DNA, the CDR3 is TGTGCCAGCAGCTTAGTTGTCCTACTCGCCCGGGAGAATGAGCAGTTCTTC.

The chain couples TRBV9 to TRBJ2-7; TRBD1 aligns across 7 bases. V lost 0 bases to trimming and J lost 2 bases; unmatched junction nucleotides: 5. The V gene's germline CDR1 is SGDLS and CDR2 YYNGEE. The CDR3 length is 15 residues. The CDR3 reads CASSVEDRQTYEQYF. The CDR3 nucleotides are TGTGCCAGCAGCGTAGAGGACAGGCAAACCTACGAGCAGTACTTC.